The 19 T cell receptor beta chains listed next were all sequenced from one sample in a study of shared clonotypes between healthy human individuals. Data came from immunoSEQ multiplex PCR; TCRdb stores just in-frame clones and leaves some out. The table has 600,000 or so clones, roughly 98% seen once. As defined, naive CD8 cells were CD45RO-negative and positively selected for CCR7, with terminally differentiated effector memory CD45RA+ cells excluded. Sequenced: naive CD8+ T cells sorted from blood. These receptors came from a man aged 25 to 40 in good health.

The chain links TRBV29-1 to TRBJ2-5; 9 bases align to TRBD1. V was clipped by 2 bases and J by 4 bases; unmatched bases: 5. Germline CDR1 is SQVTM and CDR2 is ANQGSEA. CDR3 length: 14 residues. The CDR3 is CSVEFLDRGETQYF. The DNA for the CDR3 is TGCAGCGTTGAATTTCTGGACAGGGGAGAGACCCAGTACTTC. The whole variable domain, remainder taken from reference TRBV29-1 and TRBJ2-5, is SAVISQKPSRDICQRGTSLTIQCQVDSQVTMMFWYRQQPGQSLTLIATANQGSEATYESGFVIDKFPISRPNLTFSTLTVSNMSPEDSSIYLCSVEFLDRGETQYFGPGTRLLVL.

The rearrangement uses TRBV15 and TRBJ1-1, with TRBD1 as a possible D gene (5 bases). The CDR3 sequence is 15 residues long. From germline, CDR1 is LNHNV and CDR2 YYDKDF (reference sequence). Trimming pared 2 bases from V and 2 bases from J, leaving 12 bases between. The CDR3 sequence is CATSRSRTPNTEAFF. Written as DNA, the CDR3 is TGTGCCACCAGCAGATCCCGGACACCCAACACTGAAGCTTTCTTT.

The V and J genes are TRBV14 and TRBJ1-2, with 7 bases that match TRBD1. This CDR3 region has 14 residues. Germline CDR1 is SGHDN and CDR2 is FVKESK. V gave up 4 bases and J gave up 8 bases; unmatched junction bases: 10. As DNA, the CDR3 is TGTGCCAGCAGCCCGACAGGGAAAAGAGGGGGCTACACCTTC. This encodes CASSPTGKRGGYTF. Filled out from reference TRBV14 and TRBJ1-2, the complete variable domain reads EAGVTQFPSHSVIEKGQTVTLRCDPISGHDNLYWYRRVMGKEIKFLLHFVKESKQDESGMPNNRFLAERTGGTYSTLKVQPAELEDSGVYFCASSPTGKRGGYTFGSGTRLTVV.

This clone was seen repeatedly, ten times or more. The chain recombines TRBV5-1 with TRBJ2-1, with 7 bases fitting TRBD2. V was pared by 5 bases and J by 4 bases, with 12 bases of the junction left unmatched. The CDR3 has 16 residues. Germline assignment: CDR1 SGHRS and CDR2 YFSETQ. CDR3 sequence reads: CASRGLRDYLYNEQFF. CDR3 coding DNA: TGCGCCAGCAGAGGACTCCGGGACTACCTATACAATGAGCAGTTCTTC.

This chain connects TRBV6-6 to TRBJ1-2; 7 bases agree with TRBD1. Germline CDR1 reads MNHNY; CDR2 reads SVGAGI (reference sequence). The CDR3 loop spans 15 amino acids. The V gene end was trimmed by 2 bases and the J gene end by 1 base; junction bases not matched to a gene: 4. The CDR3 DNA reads TGTGCCAGCAGTTACGATCAGGGGGTTAACTATGGCTACACCTTC. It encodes CASSYDQGVNYGYTF.

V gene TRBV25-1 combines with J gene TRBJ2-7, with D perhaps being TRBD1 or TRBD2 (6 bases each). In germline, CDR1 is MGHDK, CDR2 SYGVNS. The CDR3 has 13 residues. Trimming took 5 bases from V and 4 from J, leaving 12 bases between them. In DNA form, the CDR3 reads TGTGCCAGCAGTTCGGGGGCTGCTTACGAGCAGTACTTC. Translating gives CASSSGAAYEQYF.

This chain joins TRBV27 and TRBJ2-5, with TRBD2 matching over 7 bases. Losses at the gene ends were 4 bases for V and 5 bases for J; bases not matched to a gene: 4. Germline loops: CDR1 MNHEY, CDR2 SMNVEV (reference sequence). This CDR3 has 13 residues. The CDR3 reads CASSSTSLETQYF. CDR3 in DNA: TGTGCCAGCAGTTCGACTAGCCTCGAGACCCAGTACTTC.

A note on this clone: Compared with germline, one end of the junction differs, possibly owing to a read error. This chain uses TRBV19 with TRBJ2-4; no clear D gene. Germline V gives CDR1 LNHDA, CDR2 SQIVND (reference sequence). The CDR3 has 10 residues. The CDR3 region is CASMRNTQYF. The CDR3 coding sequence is TGTGCCAGTATGAGGAACACTCAGTACTTC.

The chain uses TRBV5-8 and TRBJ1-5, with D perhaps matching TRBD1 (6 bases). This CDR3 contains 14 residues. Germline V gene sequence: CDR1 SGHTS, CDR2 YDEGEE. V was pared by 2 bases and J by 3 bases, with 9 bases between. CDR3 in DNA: TGTGCCAGCAGCTTCCAGGGGTTCAATCAGCCCCAGCATTTT. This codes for CASSFQGFNQPQHF.

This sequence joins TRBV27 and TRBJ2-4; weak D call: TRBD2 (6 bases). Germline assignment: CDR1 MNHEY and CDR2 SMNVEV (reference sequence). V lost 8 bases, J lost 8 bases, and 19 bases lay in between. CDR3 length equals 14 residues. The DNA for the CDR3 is TGTGCCAGCGCCAAGCACCCGGAGGGTTACATTCAGTACTTC. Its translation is CASAKHPEGYIQYF.

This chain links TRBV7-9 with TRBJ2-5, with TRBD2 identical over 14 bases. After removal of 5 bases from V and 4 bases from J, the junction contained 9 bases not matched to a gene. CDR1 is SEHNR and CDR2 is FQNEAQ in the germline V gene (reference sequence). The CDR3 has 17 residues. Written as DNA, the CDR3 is TGTGCCAGCAGCGGGACTAGCGGGAGTCATGGGAGAGAGACCCAGTACTTC. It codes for CASSGTSGSHGRETQYF.

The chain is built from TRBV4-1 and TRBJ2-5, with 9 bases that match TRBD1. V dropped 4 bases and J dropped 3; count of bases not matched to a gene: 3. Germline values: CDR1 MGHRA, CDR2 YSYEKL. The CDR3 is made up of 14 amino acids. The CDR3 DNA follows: TGCGCCAGCAGCCCCTGGACAGGGGAAGAGACCCAGTACTTC. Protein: CASSPWTGEETQYF.

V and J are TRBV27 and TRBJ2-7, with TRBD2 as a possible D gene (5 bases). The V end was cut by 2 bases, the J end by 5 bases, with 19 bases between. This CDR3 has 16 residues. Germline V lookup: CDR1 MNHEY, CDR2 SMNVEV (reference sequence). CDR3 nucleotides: TGTGCCAGCAGTTTAAGTGGACTGCTTAACTTTAACGAGCAGTACTTC. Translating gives CASSLSGLLNFNEQYF.

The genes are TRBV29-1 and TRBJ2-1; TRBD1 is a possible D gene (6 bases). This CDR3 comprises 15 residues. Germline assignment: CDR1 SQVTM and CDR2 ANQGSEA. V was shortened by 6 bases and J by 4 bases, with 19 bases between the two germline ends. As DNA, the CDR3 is TGCAGCGTCCTCATAGGGGGACAAAAATACAATGAGCAGTTCTTC. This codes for CSVLIGGQKYNEQFF.

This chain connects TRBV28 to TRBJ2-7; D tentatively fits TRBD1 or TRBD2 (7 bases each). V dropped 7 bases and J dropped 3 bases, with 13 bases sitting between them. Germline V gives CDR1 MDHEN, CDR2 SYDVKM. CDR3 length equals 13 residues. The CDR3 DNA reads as TGTGCCAGCACCCAGGGGGGGCACTACGAGCAGTACTTC. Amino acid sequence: CASTQGGHYEQYF.

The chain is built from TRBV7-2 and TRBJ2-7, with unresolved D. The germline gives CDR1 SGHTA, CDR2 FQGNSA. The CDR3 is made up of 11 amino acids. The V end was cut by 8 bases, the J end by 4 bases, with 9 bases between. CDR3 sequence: CASGWGYEQYF. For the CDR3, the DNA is TGTGCCAGCGGATGGGGTTACGAGCAGTACTTC.

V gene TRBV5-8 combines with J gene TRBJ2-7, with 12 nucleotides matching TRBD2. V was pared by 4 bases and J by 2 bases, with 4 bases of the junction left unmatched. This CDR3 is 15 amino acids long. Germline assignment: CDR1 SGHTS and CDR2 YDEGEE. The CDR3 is CASSIGLAGTYEQYF. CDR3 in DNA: TGTGCCAGCAGCATAGGACTAGCGGGAACCTACGAGCAGTACTTC.

CDR3 nucleotide sequence: TGCGCCAGCAGCCTTGGACAGCTCACCGGGGAGCTGTTTTTT. Translated: CASSLGQLTGELFF. This chain uses TRBV4-1 with TRBJ2-2, with a weak D call TRBD1 (6 bases). The CDR3 contains 14 residues. CDR1 MGHRA and CDR2 YSYEKL come from the germline V gene. V gave up 4 bases and J gave up 4 bases, with 10 bases separating them.

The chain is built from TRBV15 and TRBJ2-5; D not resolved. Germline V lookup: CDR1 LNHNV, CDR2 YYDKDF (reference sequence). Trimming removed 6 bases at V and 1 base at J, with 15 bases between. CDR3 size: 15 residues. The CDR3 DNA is TGTGCCACCAGTGGCATGGCAGCTTTCCAAGAGACCCAGTACTTC. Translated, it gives CATSGMAAFQETQYF.